A single TCR beta chain is shown here with its context. Its cognate antigen has yet to be identified. The sample holds no much larger clone one base away, and base qualities are not on file. These data originate in a study of blood T cells in healthy people across ages (dated by TCRdb to between 2015 and 2016). At the level of the whole study: In model experiments, template switching captured about one uniquely barcoded TCR beta cDNA molecule for every two T cells. The study measured age-related changes in TCR beta repertoire diversity using deep sequencing normalized with unique cDNA molecular identifiers. The donors were divided into four age groups: young (average approximately 16 years), middle-aged (about 41), aged (approximately 62) and long-lived (around 80). To avoid experimental bias, donors of different ages were distributed randomly across sequencing lanes. The study analyzed two additional independent replicas of 1 million unique cDNA reads from the same blood draw for two donors, one aged 18 to 30 and one aged 80 or older.

On the study overall, not on this receptor specifically: Total diversity estimates from one million sequenced T cells were considered lower bounds and underestimates. Compared with the aged group, the long-lived group had more naive CD4+ T cells, fewer expanded clones and increased TCR diversity, a pattern suggesting age selection. Since profiling was done on bulk unsorted PBMCs, naive and antigen-experienced compartments could not be conclusively compared. Because donor CMV infection status was unknown, age-related changes in expanded clonotypes were potentially confounded. Observed TCR beta diversity per million T cells fell roughly linearly with age, and a significant reduction was already apparent by age around 40. A strong correlation was found between observed TCR beta diversity and the percentage of naive T cells measured by flow cytometry.

The library was generated by 5' RACE. This sample was sequenced with an Illumina HiSeq 2500. A second PCR of about 7 to 12 cycles was run with a J-beta primer mix and a sample-barcoded 5' primer. A template-switch 5' adaptor carrying 12 random nucleotides introduced a unique molecular identifier onto each TCR beta cDNA molecule. Each sample yielded at least 2.5 million CDR3-containing paired-end reads. The Mint cDNA synthesis kit, primed by a TRBC-specific oligonucleotide, was used to synthesize first-strand cDNA from all RNA. Following uracil-DNA glycosylase treatment, a first 18-cycle PCR with universal primers M1SS and BC2_uni_R was performed on all cDNA. The source study handled its data this way. For normalization, 1 million high-quality reads were randomly selected from each sample, with every read carrying a distinct molecular identifier. Instead of being binned into consensus sequences, reads that shared molecular identifiers were thrown out. MiTCR, set to a Q25 quality threshold and the strictest error-elimination algorithm, was used for CDR3 identification, clonotype clustering and error correction. A nonparametric unseen species model with Euler transformation was used to estimate a lower bound on total TCR beta diversity. Using fastp at Q25 and MiXCR, TCRdb reprocessed the public reads and kept productive beta chains. Here each entry gathers all rows of one CDR3 protein and keeps the most common genes and DNA. TCRdb, rather than the study authors, made the V and J calls. This sample gives around 990,000 distinct CDR3 sequences in total; 30% to 40% of them show up just once. The ten largest account for around 13% of the sample.

Donors were 35 to 40 systemically healthy Caucasian individuals from Russia aged roughly 6 to 90 years. Around 9.7 milliliters of peripheral blood were collected from each donor into EDTA-treated Vacutainer tubes. Ficoll-Paque density-gradient centrifugation was used to isolate PBMCs, with at least 7 million per sample. Total RNA, at least 6 micrograms per sample, was extracted from PBMCs with Trizol reagent. Naive CD45RAhigh/CD27high T cell percentages were measured by flow cytometry on a PBMC aliquot from every donor. This receptor was taken from a man aged 18-30 years in good health. Sequencing was done on a sample of blood.

The CDR3 is CASSLEGTVRQPQHF. In nucleotides, the sequence is TGTGCCAGCAGCTTAGAGGGGACAGTGCGTCAGCCCCAGCATTTT. The chain uses TRBV7-2 and TRBJ1-5; 7 bases in the junction line up with TRBD1. Taken from cysteine to phenylalanine, the CDR3 has 15 residues. This entry keeps only the CDR3 DNA: 45 bases, framed from base 1. The germline V gene encodes CDR1 SGHTA and CDR2 FQGNSA. Clipping removes 1 base from V and 6 bases from J, with 6 as the unmatched junction base count. With the rest looked up from the reference TRBV7-2 and TRBJ1-5 genes rather than sequenced, the full variable domain is GAGVSQSPSNKVTEKGKDVELRCDPISGHTALYWYRQSLGQGLEFLIYFQGNSAPDKSGLPSDRFSAERTGGSVSTLTIQRTQQEDSAVYLCASSLEGTVRQPQHFGDGTRLSIL.